A single sample is the source of the 20 T cell receptor beta chains below, sequenced in a study of breast tumors, draining lymph nodes, adjacent tissues (dated by TCRdb to about 2016). Preparation of the library involved multiplex PCR. Sequenced using an Illumina HiSeq 2000. The public sequencing data were trimmed at Q25 with fastp and processed into clonotypes with MiXCR by TCRdb, which kept only in-frame beta chains. One record per CDR3 amino acid sequence lists the most common genes and DNA. The sample table holds tens of thousands of distinct CDR3 sequences, of which approximately 19% were seen once. About 2.4% of the sample rests with the top ten. The axillary draining lymph nodes of breast cancer patients were the source of the lymph node samples. The sequenced sample was axillary lymph node tissue. Receptor source: a female donor with breast cancer. Some clones in this sample may be carry-over from other donors' samples.

This clonotype appeared many times. CDR3 bases: TGTGCCAGCAGCCAGGGGACTAGCGGGATCTACAATGAGCAGTTCTTC. This gives the protein CASSQGTSGIYNEQFF. The chain links TRBV7-6 to TRBJ2-1, with TRBD2 matching over 13 bases. The CDR3 consists of 16 residues. The ends lost 5 bases at V and 3 bases at J; junction bases unmatched: 4. Germline V CDR1 and CDR2: SGHVS, FNYEAQ.

In its sample, this clonotype was seen many times. The chain is built from TRBV4-1 and TRBJ1-2; the match to TRBD1 covers 11 bases. V was pared by 0 bases and J by 4 bases, with 1 base of the junction left unmatched. Germline CDR1 is MGHRA and CDR2 is YSYEKL. CDR3 length: 15 amino acids. The CDR3: CASSQEGQGGYGYTF. The CDR3 bases are TGCGCCAGCAGCCAAGAGGGACAGGGGGGCTATGGCTACACCTTC.

This clonotype has at least ten counts. V and J are TRBV7-2 and TRBJ2-2; D call uncertain. Germline V CDR1 and CDR2: SGHTA, FQGNSA. The V and J ends lost 5 bases and 4 bases respectively, with 14 bases between them. The CDR3 has 15 residues. The CDR3 DNA follows: TGTGCCAGCAGCCCATCCCACAGTACCACCGGGGAGCTGTTTTTT. Its protein is CASSPSHSTTGELFF.

As to this clonotype: Compared with germline, one end of the junction differs, possibly owing to a read error. This chain links TRBV12-3 or TRBV12-4 with TRBJ2-7, with TRBD1 as a possible D gene (6 bases). CDR3 length: 11 amino acids. Written as DNA, the CDR3 is TGTGCCAGCAGTCGTGGGGGCGAGCAGCACTTC. Translated: CASSRGGEQHF.

This clonotype was detected ten times or more. At one of its ends the junction is not consistent with the germline gene, which may arise from a read error. The chain links TRBV12-3 or TRBV12-4 to TRBJ2-7; the D is unclear. The CDR3 spans 14 residues. CDR3 DNA: TGTGCCAGCACCTTTACTGGACGCTACTACCAGCAGTACTTC. Protein product: CASTFTGRYYQQYF.

As concerns this clonotype: A read error may be the cause here, since a much bigger clone is one base away. The conserved final phenylalanine or tryptophan is absent from the CDR3, which likely points to a read error. The chain has TRBV11-2 and TRBJ2-1, with D perhaps matching TRBD1 (5 bases). Germline CDR1 SGHAT, CDR2 FQNNGV. This CDR3 is 12 amino acids long. V gave up 4 bases and J gave up 6 bases, with 7 bases separating them. In DNA, the CDR3 is TGTGCCAGCAGCTCCCAGGGCAATGAGCAGTTCCTC. Translating it yields CASSSQGNEQFL.

There are many counts of this clonotype. CDR3 sequence: CASSLVPGEKLFF. DNA of the CDR3: TGTGCCAGCAGCTTAGTTCCAGGGGAAAAACTGTTTTTT. The V call is TRBV7-8, the J call TRBJ1-4; perhaps TRBD1 as D (5 bases). This CDR3 contains 13 residues. V dropped 1 base and J dropped 8 bases, with 8 bases sitting between them. CDR1 SGHVS and CDR2 FQNEAQ come from the germline V gene.

As regards this clonotype: A much larger clone differs by one base, so this may be a read error. The chain combines TRBV5-1 with TRBJ1-2; D is perhaps TRBD1 (5 bases). The CDR3 is made up of 17 amino acids. The germline V gene encodes CDR1 SGHRS and CDR2 YFSETQ. The CDR3 DNA follows: TGCGCCAGCAGCTCTCGTCAGACAGATACCCCGCTAAAGGGCTACGCCTTC. Its protein is CASSSRQTDTPLKGYAF.

This clonotype was found many times. The chain couples TRBV11-3 to TRBJ2-7; 10 nucleotides line up with TRBD1. The CDR3 length is 17 residues. Unmatched junction bases numbered 10, after V lost 4 bases and J lost 1 base. In germline, CDR1 is SGHNT, CDR2 YENEEA. CDR3 coding DNA: TGTGCCAGCAGCTGGGACAGGGGCCTCCCATTTTCCTACGAGCAGTACTTC. Amino acid sequence: CASSWDRGLPFSYEQYF.

This clonotype was observed many times. The chain carries TRBV5-6 and TRBJ2-3; TRBD2 matches at 11 bases. V trimming: 3 bases; J trimming: 7 bases; junction bases outside the gene matches: 19. Germline V gives CDR1 SGHDT, CDR2 YYEEEE. The CDR3 has 19 amino acids. Here the CDR3 DNA reads TGTGCCAGCAGCTCACAGTTCCATAGCGGGAGGGCCGTCAGGAATACGCAGTATTTT. Protein product: CASSSQFHSGRAVRNTQYF.

The chain couples TRBV6-2 or TRBV6-3 to TRBJ1-2; D unclear. Trimming stripped 0 bases from V and 4 bases from J, with 6 bases between. Germline V gene sequence: CDR1 MNHEY, CDR2 SVGEGT. The CDR3 runs 13 residues. CDR3 DNA sequence: TGTGCCAGCAGTTACTCGAGTGTCTATGGCTACACCTTC. Encoded protein: CASSYSSVYGYTF.

This clonotype has ten or more counts. This sequence joins TRBV7-8 and TRBJ2-7; 8 bases are a match to TRBD2. The length of the CDR3 is 13 residues. The V and J ends lost 5 bases and 5 bases, in that order; junction bases with no gene match: 5. Germline V CDR1 and CDR2: SGHVS, FQNEAQ. As DNA, the CDR3 is TGTGCCAGCAGCCCCCTACTAGCGGACGAGCAGTACTTC. Translating it yields CASSPLLADEQYF.

This clonotype came up many times. The chain joins TRBV6-1 to TRBJ1-6; a weak D match, TRBD1 (5 bases). V gave up 6 bases and J gave up 7 bases, with 13 bases separating them. The length of the CDR3 is 14 residues. Looked up from germline, CDR1 is MNHNS and CDR2 is SASEGT. In DNA, the CDR3 is TGTGCCAGCAGGGGTGGCAGGGAAAATTCACCCCTCCACTTT. Encoded protein: CASRGGRENSPLHF.

Many counts were recorded for this clonotype. CDR3 amino acids: CASSWDSGNTIYF. In nucleotides, the CDR3 is TGTGCCAGCAGCTGGGACTCTGGAAACACCATATATTTT. J is TRBJ1-3 and V is TRBV5-4; D gene unclear. The germline V gene has CDR1 SGHNT and CDR2 YYREEE (reference sequence). The V gene lost 3 bases and the J gene lost 0 bases, with 4 bases spanning the gap. The CDR3 has 13 amino acids.

This clonotype was picked up one time. Being one base from a much bigger clone, this may be a read error. The CDR3 nucleotides read TGTGCCAGCAGCCGACCTGACACAGGGGGAAGGACCGGGGAGCTGTTTTTT. As protein: CASSRPDTGGRTGELFF. The chain is built from TRBV5-5 and TRBJ2-2, with 8 nucleotides matching TRBD1. Germline CDR1 and CDR2: SGHKS and YYEKEE (reference sequence). This CDR3 has 17 residues. The J segment lost 5 bases and the V segment lost 4 bases, leaving 13 bases of the junction unmatched.

At least ten counts were recorded for this clonotype. This rearrangement joins TRBV15 to TRBJ2-1; 9 bases fit TRBD1. CDR1 and CDR2 (germline): LNHNV, YYDKDF (reference sequence). This CDR3 is 15 amino acids long. V was pared by 6 bases and J by 6 bases, with 9 bases of the junction left unmatched. DNA for the CDR3: TGTGCCACCAGTCCCCAGGACAGGGGAGGCAATGAGCAGTTCTTC. The encoded protein is CATSPQDRGGNEQFF.

This clonotype came up many times. The chain has TRBV20-1 and TRBJ1-2, with 8 bases aligning to TRBD1. This CDR3 has 20 residues. The V and J ends lost 1 base and 0 bases, in that order; junction bases with no gene match: 19. The V gene's germline CDR1 is DFQATT and CDR2 SNEGSKA (reference sequence). The CDR3 protein is CSARGGGDRGLIFTNYGYTF. CDR3 coding DNA: TGCAGTGCTAGAGGCGGAGGTGACAGGGGACTTATATTTACTAACTATGGCTACACCTTC.

This clonotype was counted only a few times. The chain has TRBV28 and TRBJ2-5, with TRBD1 matching 7 bases. The CDR3 extends over 15 amino acids. Looked up from germline, CDR1 is MDHEN and CDR2 is SYDVKM. V gave up 6 bases and J gave up 5 bases; unmatched junction bases: 12. The CDR3 reads CASSPTQGNKETQYF. The CDR3 region has the DNA TGTGCCAGCAGCCCCACACAGGGGAATAAGGAGACCCAGTACTTC.

The CDR3 coding sequence is TGTGCCAGCGGTTCCCCACGGACCGCTGCCTACGAGCAGTACTTC. Protein product: CASGSPRTAAYEQYF. The chain joins TRBV28 to TRBJ2-7, with D hard to call. The CDR3 spans 15 residues. CDR1 is MDHEN, CDR2 SYDVKM, per germline. V lost 8 bases, J lost 2 bases, and 19 bases lay in between.

This clonotype was seen at least ten times. V and J are TRBV7-9 and TRBJ2-5; possible D gene TRBD1, 6 bases. Trimming took 3 bases from V and 3 from J, leaving 14 bases between them. The CDR3 contains 15 residues. Germline V lookup: CDR1 SEHNR, CDR2 FQNEAQ (reference sequence). CDR3 nucleotide sequence: TGTGCCAGCAGCTTTCCCACTTCAGGGGAAGAGACCCAGTACTTC. Protein sequence: CASSFPTSGEETQYF.